Shown below are 31 T cell receptor beta chains from a single sample sequenced in a study of shared clonotypes between healthy human individuals. Data came from immunoSEQ multiplex PCR; TCRdb stores just in-frame clones and leaves some out. The data hold more than 2 million clones, with just under 95% observed a single time. The naive CD8 subset, CD45RO-negative cells positively selected for CCR7, excluded terminally differentiated effector memory CD45RA+ cells. Sequenced: naive CD8+ T cells sorted from blood. The origin of the receptors is a man aged 18 to 30 in good health.

This chain joins TRBV27 and TRBJ2-5; possibly TRBD1 for D (5 bases). Germline assignment: CDR1 MNHEY and CDR2 SMNVEV (reference sequence). The CDR3 extends over 15 amino acids. V lost 3 bases to trimming and J lost 0 bases, with 11 bases between them. CDR3 amino acids: CASSFYRGNQETQYF. In nucleotides, the CDR3 is TGTGCCAGCAGTTTTTATAGGGGAAACCAAGAGACCCAGTACTTC.

The rearrangement joins TRBV5-6 to TRBJ1-1, with TRBD1 as a possible D gene (5 bases). This CDR3 is built from 14 residues. Trimming took off 3 bases at V and 0 bases at J, with 9 bases between the two ends. Germline V gives CDR1 SGHDT, CDR2 YYEEEE. The CDR3 is CASSWGVVNTEAFF. In nucleotides, the CDR3 is TGTGCCAGCAGCTGGGGGGTAGTGAACACTGAAGCTTTCTTT.

The chain combines TRBV5-1 with TRBJ2-2, with D possibly TRBD2 on 5 matching bases. V gave up 0 bases and J gave up 3 bases, with 21 bases separating them. Germline V gene lookup returns CDR1 SGHRS and CDR2 YFSETQ. CDR3 length: 19 amino acids. DNA of the CDR3: TGCGCCAGCAGCTTGGTGCCCCCCGGGGTGATCGGGGACACCGGGGAGCTGTTTTTT. This translates into CASSLVPPGVIGDTGELFF.

The V gene is TRBV7-9, the J gene TRBJ2-1; perhaps D is TRBD1 or TRBD2 (5 bases each). Germline V gene lookup returns CDR1 SEHNR and CDR2 FQNEAQ (reference sequence). V lost 7 bases and J 6 bases, leaving 16 bases between the germline ends. CDR3 length: 14 residues. The CDR3 coding sequence is TGTGCCAGCACCCTATCGACAGAGGGCAATGAGCAGTTCTTC. Protein sequence: CASTLSTEGNEQFF.

The chain carries TRBV10-3 and TRBJ2-7, with TRBD2 identical over 10 bases. The CDR3 loop spans 14 amino acids. After removal of 10 bases from V and 3 bases from J, the junction contained 9 bases not matched to a gene. Germline V gives CDR1 ENHRY, CDR2 SYGVKD. The CDR3 here is CATQSSGRDYEQYF. CDR3 coding DNA: TGTGCCACCCAATCTAGCGGGAGAGACTACGAGCAGTACTTC.

The chain employs TRBV11-2 and TRBJ2-1; 9 bases agree with TRBD2. The V and J ends lost 3 bases and 0 bases, in that order; junction bases with no gene match: 3. CDR1 is SGHAT, CDR2 FQNNGV, per germline. This CDR3 region has 16 residues. CDR3 sequence: CASSFASGTSYNEQFF. DNA of the CDR3: TGTGCCAGCAGCTTCGCTAGCGGGACCTCCTACAATGAGCAGTTCTTC.

In DNA, the CDR3 is TGTGCCACCAGGGACAGGGGGCAATACGAGCAGTACTTC. Translating gives CATRDRGQYEQYF. V usage is TRBV2 and J usage is TRBJ2-7, with 12 positions matching TRBD1. Germline values: CDR1 SNHLY, CDR2 FYNNEI. The CDR3 covers 13 residues. The ends lost 10 bases at V and 4 bases at J; junction bases unmatched: 5.

The chain employs TRBV7-6 and TRBJ2-7; D might be TRBD1 or TRBD2, each matching 5 bases. V shed 4 bases and J shed 2 bases, with 12 bases lying between them. Germline-derived CDR1 and CDR2 are SGHVS and FNYEAQ. CDR3 length: 14 residues. The CDR3 nucleotides are TGTGCCAGCAGCTCCCGCAGGGACCCCTACGAGCAGTACTTC. This translates into CASSSRRDPYEQYF. The variable domain in full, completed from reference TRBV7-6 and TRBJ2-7, reads GAGVSQSPRYKVTKRGQDVALRCDPISGHVSLYWYRQALGQGPEFLTYFNYEAQQDKSGLPNDRFSAERPEGSISTLTIQRTEQRDSAMYRCASSSRRDPYEQYFGPGTRLTVT.

This clone was observed a single time. The chain combines TRBV4-3 with TRBJ2-1, with a weak D call TRBD1 (5 bases). The V gene's germline CDR1 is LGHNA and CDR2 YSLEER. The CDR3 is 13 amino acids. Trimming pared 3 bases from V and 9 bases from J, leaving 12 bases between. The CDR3 sequence: CASSHRRQGEQFF. The CDR3 DNA reads TGCGCCAGCAGCCACCGACGCCAGGGTGAGCAGTTCTTC.

This clone was observed a single time. The genes are TRBV29-1 and TRBJ2-1; no clear D gene. Deletions cut 7 bases from V and 5 bases from J, with 12 bases between. Germline CDR1 SQVTM, CDR2 ANQGSEA. The CDR3 spans 12 residues. The CDR3 coding sequence is TGCAGCGCCGGACGTAATGACAATGAGCAGTTCTTC. As protein: CSAGRNDNEQFF.

This clone was seen once. The sample holds other DNA sequences that translate to the same CDR3. The chain recombines TRBV27 with TRBJ2-1, with D perhaps TRBD1 (6 bases). Between the trimmed V and J ends, which lost 5 bases and 1 base, there was a span of 12 bases. This CDR3 contains 15 residues. Germline assignment: CDR1 MNHEY and CDR2 SMNVEV (reference sequence). The CDR3 is CASSLAGTSYNEQFF. CDR3 bases: TGTGCCAGCAGTCTTGCCGGGACATCCTACAATGAGCAGTTCTTC.

The chain combines TRBV6-6 with TRBJ2-7; possible D gene TRBD1, 6 bases. The germline V and J ends were trimmed by 7 bases and 5 bases, with 21 bases remaining between them. This CDR3 comprises 15 residues. Germline assignment: CDR1 MNHNY and CDR2 SVGAGI (reference sequence). As DNA, the CDR3 is TGTGCCAGCAACCCAACAGGGAGTTCCCCCCACGAGCAGTACTTC. Its protein product is CASNPTGSSPHEQYF.

The chain combines TRBV28 with TRBJ1-5, with a weak D call TRBD1 (6 bases). This CDR3 spans 15 amino acids. V lost 6 bases and J lost 6, with 18 bases in between. Germline-derived CDR1 and CDR2 are MDHEN and SYDVKM. The CDR3 sequence: CASSPRGAVGQPQHF. The CDR3 DNA follows: TGTGCCAGCAGCCCTCGGGGGGCAGTTGGTCAGCCCCAGCATTTT.

V is TRBV19 and J is TRBJ2-3; no definite D call. Germline CDR1 reads LNHDA; CDR2 reads SQIVND (reference sequence). Between the trimmed V and J ends, which lost 3 bases and 2 bases, there was a span of 6 bases. The CDR3 loop spans 13 amino acids. CDR3 region: CASSMEFTDTQYF. The CDR3, as DNA: TGTGCCAGTAGTATGGAGTTCACAGATACGCAGTATTTT.

The chain combines TRBV30 with TRBJ2-2, with 7 bases lining up with TRBD1. Trimming removed 5 bases from V and 7 bases from J; junction bases left unmatched: 4. Germline lookup yields CDR1 GTSNPN and CDR2 SVGIG (reference sequence). CDR3 length: 12 amino acids. CDR3 DNA: TGTGCCTGGGACAGGGAAAACGGGGAGCTGTTTTTT. This codes for CAWDRENGELFF.

The chain links TRBV5-1 to TRBJ2-7; 8 nucleotides line up with TRBD1. This CDR3 comprises 16 residues. Germline loops: CDR1 SGHRS, CDR2 YFSETQ. V lost 0 bases to trimming and J lost 3 bases; unmatched junction nucleotides: 8. The CDR3 DNA is TGCGCCAGCAGCTTGGCGGGGGTTGGACAGGGCTACGAGCAGTACTTC. Protein: CASSLAGVGQGYEQYF.

DNA for the CDR3: TGCGCCAGCAGCTTGGGATCAGGGGAAGAGACCCAGTACTTC. It codes for CASSLGSGEETQYF. The chain links TRBV5-1 to TRBJ2-5; possibly TRBD1 for D (6 bases). V was pared by 0 bases and J by 3 bases, with 9 bases between. CDR1 is SGHRS, CDR2 YFSETQ, per germline. The CDR3 runs 14 residues. Full variable domain (rest looked up from reference TRBV5-1 and TRBJ2-5): KAGVTQTPRYLIKTRGQQVTLSCSPISGHRSVSWYQQTPGQGLQFLFEYFSETQRNKGNFPGRFSGRQFSNSRSEMNVSTLELGDSALYLCASSLGSGEETQYFGPGTRLLVL.

This clone was seen once. The rearrangement uses TRBV4-1 and TRBJ1-1; D unresolved. Trimming left V 2 bases short and J 1 base short, with 8 bases between. This CDR3 comprises 14 residues. Germline assignment: CDR1 MGHRA and CDR2 YSYEKL. The CDR3: CASSQNGENTEAFF. The DNA of the CDR3 is TGCGCCAGCAGCCAAAACGGCGAGAACACTGAAGCTTTCTTT.

The chain joins TRBV27 to TRBJ1-2; 12 nucleotides match TRBD1. CDR1 and CDR2 (germline): MNHEY, SMNVEV (reference sequence). The CDR3 consists of 15 residues. V shed 6 bases, J shed 5 bases, and the junction held 7 bases outside the gene matches. CDR3 sequence: CASRMGQGAVYGYTF. CDR3 nucleotide sequence: TGTGCCAGCAGGATGGGACAGGGGGCTGTGTATGGCTACACCTTC.

Details on this clone: Other DNA sequences in the same sample also yield this CDR3. J is TRBJ2-7 and V is TRBV11-2, with a weak D call TRBD1 (5 bases). Trimming pared 1 base from V and 1 base from J, leaving 8 bases between. The CDR3 has 14 amino acids. Per the germline V gene, CDR1 is SGHAT and CDR2 is FQNNGV. The DNA for the CDR3 is TGTGCCAGCAGCTTAGGCGACAGTTCCTACGAGCAGTACTTC. Its translation: CASSLGDSSYEQYF.

The gene calls are TRBV4-3 and TRBJ2-3; weak D call: TRBD2 (6 bases). Germline loops: CDR1 LGHNA, CDR2 YSLEER. The ends were cut back, 8 bases at V and 0 bases at J, with 15 bases in the middle. The CDR3 sequence is 15 residues long. The DNA for the CDR3 is TGCGCCAGCTCCCTCGTAGCGGCTAGCACAGATACGCAGTATTTT. This encodes CASSLVAASTDTQYF.

In regard to this clone: The sample has other DNA sequences that encode this CDR3 too. The chain is built from TRBV5-4 and TRBJ2-7; tentatively, D is TRBD1 (6 bases). From germline, CDR1 is SGHNT and CDR2 YYREEE (reference sequence). CDR3 size: 16 residues. Trimming shortened V by 2 bases and J by 0 bases, and 15 bases separated the two germline ends. The CDR3 DNA follows: TGTGCCAGCAGCTTTTCTGGGGGCCTAAGCTCCTACGAGCAGTACTTC. Its protein product is CASSFSGGLSSYEQYF.

V and J are TRBV10-3 and TRBJ2-7; 7 bases agree with TRBD1. The V gene's germline CDR1 is ENHRY and CDR2 SYGVKD. V trimming: 4 bases; J trimming: 2 bases; junction bases outside the gene matches: 5. CDR3 length equals 14 residues. The CDR3 nucleotides read TGTGCCATCAGTGGAGGGACAGCGACCTACGAGCAGTACTTC. Encoded protein: CAISGGTATYEQYF.

The V call is TRBV28, the J call TRBJ2-1; TRBD1 matches at 7 bases. Germline assignment: CDR1 MDHEN and CDR2 SYDVKM. V lost 5 bases and J lost 3; bases outside the gene matches: 4. CDR3 length: 14 amino acids. CDR3 DNA sequence: TGTGCCAGCAGTCTCAGACAGGGCTACAATGAGCAGTTCTTC. Encoded protein: CASSLRQGYNEQFF.

V gene TRBV7-6 combines with J gene TRBJ2-1, with 11 bases lining up with TRBD2. The CDR3 has 18 residues. Unmatched junction bases numbered 12, after V lost 2 bases and J lost 6 bases. From germline, CDR1 is SGHVS and CDR2 FNYEAQ. The CDR3 DNA is TGTGCCAGCAGCTTATCTAGCGGGAGGAGTAGTGGGGGCAATGAGCAGTTCTTC. As protein: CASSLSSGRSSGGNEQFF.

The rearrangement uses TRBV5-4 and TRBJ1-4; a possible D gene is TRBD1 (6 bases). There are 16 residues in the CDR3. In germline, CDR1 is SGHNT, CDR2 YYREEE (reference sequence). V lost 0 bases and J lost 7, with 16 bases in between. The CDR3 DNA reads TGTGCCAGCAGCTTGGTCGACGGCAGGGGCGGTGAAAAACTGTTTTTT. Its translation: CASSLVDGRGGEKLFF.

This chain connects TRBV28 to TRBJ1-5; D is uncertain. V was shortened by 8 bases and J by 0 bases, with 11 bases between the two germline ends. CDR1 is MDHEN and CDR2 is SYDVKM in the germline V gene. The CDR3 spans 14 residues. The CDR3 DNA follows: TGTGCCAGCCTAGGACCCTTTAGCAATCAGCCCCAGCATTTT. This codes for CASLGPFSNQPQHF. The full variable domain, rest sourced from reference TRBV28 and TRBJ1-5, is DVKVTQSSRYLVKRTGEKVFLECVQDMDHENMFWYRQDPGLGLRLIYFSYDVKMKEKGDIPEGYSVSREKKERFSLILESASTNQTSMYLCASLGPFSNQPQHFGDGTRLSIL.

The chain combines TRBV6-5 with TRBJ1-6; D unresolved. V was pared by 7 bases and J by 0 bases, with 10 bases between. CDR1 is MNHEY and CDR2 is SVGAGI in the germline V gene. The CDR3 loop spans 15 amino acids. The CDR3 bases are TGTGCCAGCATGCCGGGGAGCTCCTATAATTCACCCCTCCACTTT. Amino acid sequence: CASMPGSSYNSPLHF.

The chain couples TRBV16 to TRBJ1-4; D might be TRBD1 (5 bases). From germline, CDR1 is KGHSY and CDR2 FQNENV. V lost 0 bases, J lost 7 bases, and 12 bases lay in between. This CDR3 spans 15 amino acids. In nucleotides, the CDR3 is TGTGCCAGCAGCCAATCGGGGACCGGTAGTGAAAAACTGTTTTTT. It encodes CASSQSGTGSEKLFF.

The gene calls are TRBV7-3 and TRBJ2-2; 7 bases fit TRBD1. J was trimmed by 6 bases and V by 4 bases; bases with no gene match: 2. The CDR3 totals 13 residues. Germline V gene data show CDR1 as SGHTA and CDR2 as FQGTGA. CDR3 bases: TGTGCCAGCAGCTCGGACAGGTCCGGGGAGCTGTTTTTT. As protein: CASSSDRSGELFF.

This chain uses TRBV6-5 with TRBJ1-1; D is ambiguous. V lost 7 bases and J lost 3, with 12 bases in between. Looked up from germline, CDR1 is MNHEY and CDR2 is SVGAGI. This CDR3 has 13 amino acids. The CDR3 coding sequence is TGTGCCAGCACCCAAAGAGGGTACACTGAAGCTTTCTTT. Encoded protein: CASTQRGYTEAFF.